This is a list of T cell receptor beta chains from one sample in a study of cytomegalovirus exposure and HLA in healthy donors. The method was immunoSEQ multiplex PCR; TCRdb's version includes in-frame clones alone and lacks a portion of them. The sample gives 130,000 or so clones, 80% to 90% of which show up once; about 6.6% is in the top ten. The sequenced material came from PBMCs. These receptor sequences come from a woman aged 25 to 39 in good health and CMV-seropositive. Each CDR3 is given with its conserved first and last residue. The D gene is left open where the match is weak. Size tells how often a clone was seen (once, few, many) or the class of an expanded clone, and some rows leave it out.

V: TRBV4-1; D: TRBD1; J: TRBJ2-2; size: -; DNA: TGCGCCAGCAGCCAAAGACAGGGTTCGAACACCGGGGAGCTGTTTTTT; CDR3: CASSQRQGSNTGELFF
V: TRBV2; D: TRBD2; J: TRBJ2-2; size: -; DNA: TGTGCCAGCAGTTTTAGTACGACTAGCGGTACAACGAACACCGGGGAGCTGTTTTTT; CDR3: CASSFSTTSGTTNTGELFF
V: TRBV27; D: TRBD2; J: TRBJ2-1; size: -; DNA: TGTGCCAGCAGTTTACTCGGGACTACGGGACCGGGGTTGGGCAATGAGCAGTTCTTC; CDR3: CASSLLGTTGPGLGNEQFF
V: TRBV21-1; D: -; J: TRBJ2-6; size: once; DNA: TGTGCCAGCAGACCTCGTGGAGGGAGCGTGGAATTACTCTCTGGGGCCAACGTCCTGACTTTC; CDR3: CASRPRGGSVELLSGANVLTF
V: TRBV21-1; D: -; J: TRBJ2-7; size: -; DNA: TGTGCCAGCAGCAAAATACGGTCCACCTACGAGCAGTACTTC; CDR3: CASSKIRSTYEQYF
V: TRBV2; D: TRBD1; J: TRBJ2-7; size: -; DNA: TGTGCCAGCAGTCACCGGGACAGGGGCACCTACGAGCAGTACTTC; CDR3: CASSHRDRGTYEQYF
V: TRBV4-1; D: -; J: TRBJ1-2; size: -; DNA: TGCGCCAGCAGCCAAGATGACAGCGTTAACTATGGCTACACCTTC; CDR3: CASSQDDSVNYGYTF
V: TRBV2; D: -; J: TRBJ1-1; size: -; DNA: TGTGCCAGCAGCCCTGCCCCGTCCGGAGCTTTCTTT; CDR3: CASSPAPSGAFF
V: TRBV6-5; D: TRBD1; J: TRBJ1-1; size: -; DNA: TGTGCCAGCAGTTATACAGGGGCCCTTAGAGCTTTCTTT; CDR3: CASSYTGALRAFF
V: TRBV6-1; D: TRBD2; J: TRBJ2-5; size: -; DNA: TGTGCCAGCAGTGAAGGGACTAGCGGGGGCGAGACCCAGTACTTC; CDR3: CASSEGTSGGETQYF
V: TRBV15; D: -; J: TRBJ1-2; size: once; DNA: TGTGCCACCAATGGCGGGACTAAGGGCGGCTACACCTTC; CDR3: CATNGGTKGGYTF
V: TRBV15; D: TRBD2; J: TRBJ2-5; size: -; DNA: TGTGCCACCAGCAGAGGGACTAGCGGGGTTTTCCAAGAGACCCAGTACTTC; CDR3: CATSRGTSGVFQETQYF
V: TRBV2; D: TRBD1; J: TRBJ2-7; size: -; DNA: TGTGCCAGCAGTGACACACAGGGGACCACCTACGAGCAGTACTTC; CDR3: CASSDTQGTTYEQYF
V: TRBV7-6; D: TRBD1; J: TRBJ2-7; size: -; DNA: TGTGCCAGCAGCCCGGGACAGGGCGGCGAGCAGTACTTC; CDR3: CASSPGQGGEQYF
V: TRBV15; D: TRBD1; J: TRBJ2-5; size: -; DNA: TGTGCCACCAGCAGGGTGGGACAGGGGAGTCAAGAGACCCAGTACTTC; CDR3: CATSRVGQGSQETQYF
V: TRBV7-8; D: TRBD2; J: TRBJ2-7; size: -; DNA: TGTGCCAGCAGCTTAAGAGCGGGGTCCTACTACGAGCAGTACTTC; CDR3: CASSLRAGSYYEQYF
V: TRBV2; D: TRBD2; J: TRBJ2-3; size: -; DNA: TGTGCCAGCAGTGGCACCTCCACGGGGGGTACGCAGTATTTT; CDR3: CASSGTSTGGTQYF
V: TRBV2; D: -; J: TRBJ2-3; size: once; DNA: TGTGCCAGCAACCTAGGGACTAGCACAGATACGCAGTATTTT; CDR3: CASNLGTSTDTQYF
V: TRBV5-1; D: TRBD1; J: TRBJ2-3; size: -; DNA: TGCGCCAGCAGTCAGCAGGGGGCCGCAGATACGCAGTATTTT; CDR3: CASSQQGAADTQYF
V: TRBV18; D: -; J: TRBJ1-6; size: few; DNA: TGTGCCAGCTCGCTGCTTGACAGAGGAGATTCACCCCTCCACTTT; CDR3: CASSLLDRGDSPLHF
V: TRBV10-1; D: TRBD2; J: TRBJ2-3; size: -; DNA: TGCGCCAGCAGTGAGGGGACTAGCGGGGGGGATACGCAGTATTTT; CDR3: CASSEGTSGGDTQYF
V: TRBV13; D: TRBD1; J: TRBJ2-7; size: -; DNA: TGTGCCAGCAGCCGTCGGGACAGAGGCTACGAGCAGTACTTC; CDR3: CASSRRDRGYEQYF
V: TRBV19; D: TRBD1; J: TRBJ1-2; size: -; DNA: TGTGCCAGTAGGCCTTGGACAGGGAGCGGCTATGGCTACACCTTC; CDR3: CASRPWTGSGYGYTF
V: TRBV5-1; D: -; J: TRBJ2-1; size: -; DNA: TGCGCCAGCAGCTTGAGCGGGCCGTACAATGAGCAGTTCTTC; CDR3: CASSLSGPYNEQFF
V: TRBV6-5; D: -; J: TRBJ1-5; size: -; DNA: TGTGCCAGCAGTTGGCAGGGAGGGCAGCCCCAGCATTTT; CDR3: CASSWQGGQPQHF
V: TRBV9; D: TRBD2; J: TRBJ2-3; size: few; DNA: TGTGCCAGCAGCGTAGTGGCTAGCGGGGGCCCCTCCTTGGATACGCAGTATTTT; CDR3: CASSVVASGGPSLDTQYF
V: TRBV18; D: -; J: TRBJ1-2; size: few; DNA: TGTGCCAGCTCAGCCGACAGGTCACCCAACTATGGCTACACCTTC; CDR3: CASSADRSPNYGYTF
V: TRBV4-1; D: TRBD1; J: TRBJ1-5; size: -; DNA: TGCGCCAGCAGCCCAGGGGACAGGGAAAATCAGCCCCAGCATTTT; CDR3: CASSPGDRENQPQHF
V: TRBV6-5; D: -; J: TRBJ2-3; size: -; DNA: TGTGCCAGCAGTACGGGACTCGGCACAGATACGCAGTATTTT; CDR3: CASSTGLGTDTQYF
V: TRBV18; D: -; J: TRBJ1-3; size: -; DNA: TGTGCCAGCTCGCCCACCCAGGGAAACTCTGGAAACACCATATATTTT; CDR3: CASSPTQGNSGNTIYF
V: TRBV6-1; D: -; J: TRBJ1-4; size: -; DNA: TGTGCCAGCAGTGAAGTCGGGGAGTCAGGTGAAAAACTGTTTTTT; CDR3: CASSEVGESGEKLFF
V: TRBV18; D: -; J: TRBJ2-7; size: -; DNA: TGTGCCAGCTCACAAGGGGGGGGGCCGTCCTACGAGCAGTACTTC; CDR3: CASSQGGGPSYEQYF
V: TRBV5-1; D: TRBD2; J: TRBJ2-1; size: -; DNA: TGCGCCAGCAGCGCTATACTAGCGGGAGGGTGGGATGAGCAGTTCTTC; CDR3: CASSAILAGGWDEQFF
V: TRBV29-1; D: -; J: TRBJ2-7; size: -; DNA: TGCAGCGTTGAAGCGGGGTACAATTCCTACGAGCAGTACTTC; CDR3: CSVEAGYNSYEQYF
V: TRBV28; D: TRBD1; J: TRBJ1-3; size: -; DNA: TGTGCCAGCAGTCAAACAGGGGGCTCTGGAAACACCATATATTTT; CDR3: CASSQTGGSGNTIYF
V: TRBV6-1; D: -; J: TRBJ2-1; size: -; DNA: TGTGCCAGCAGTGAAGGTAACCCACTTTTCTACAATGAGCAGTTCTTC; CDR3: CASSEGNPLFYNEQFF
V: TRBV11-3; D: -; J: TRBJ1-5; size: once; DNA: TGTGCCAGCAGCTTAAGGGGGAATCAGCCCCAGCATTTT; CDR3: CASSLRGNQPQHF
V: TRBV5-1; D: -; J: TRBJ2-3; size: -; DNA: TGCGCCAGCAGCTTGGCCAGAGCGGCTAACACAGATACGCAGTATTTT; CDR3: CASSLARAANTDTQYF
V: TRBV28; D: TRBD2; J: TRBJ2-3; size: -; DNA: TGTGCCAGCAGTTTCGGTGGGACTAGCGGGAGAGGAGATACGCAGTATTTT; CDR3: CASSFGGTSGRGDTQYF
V: TRBV19; D: TRBD2; J: TRBJ2-3; size: -; DNA: TGTGCCAGTACCGGGACTAGCGGAGGTACGCAGTATTTT; CDR3: CASTGTSGGTQYF
V: TRBV6-6; D: TRBD2; J: TRBJ2-3; size: -; DNA: TGTGCCAGCAGGGAATCTAGCGGGGCAGATACGCAGTATTTT; CDR3: CASRESSGADTQYF
V: TRBV28; D: -; J: TRBJ1-2; size: -; DNA: TGTGCCAGCAGTTCCCCGGGGGGATCTTATGGCTACACCTTC; CDR3: CASSSPGGSYGYTF
V: TRBV14; D: -; J: TRBJ1-1; size: -; DNA: TGTGCCAGCAGCCAAGATTCGATTTCCCGGCGGGAAGCTTTCTTT; CDR3: CASSQDSISRREAFF
V: TRBV19; D: TRBD1; J: TRBJ2-7; size: -; DNA: TGTGCCAGTAGTGACAGGGGCTACGAGCAGTACTTC; CDR3: CASSDRGYEQYF
V: TRBV27; D: -; J: TRBJ2-3; size: -; DNA: TGTGCCAGCAGTTTAGGAGCGACCTACCCCACAGATACGCAGTATTTT; CDR3: CASSLGATYPTDTQYF
V: TRBV18; D: TRBD1; J: TRBJ1-5; size: -; DNA: TGTGCCAGCTCACCCCGGACAGGGGGCAATCAGCCCCAGCATTTT; CDR3: CASSPRTGGNQPQHF
V: TRBV9; D: -; J: TRBJ2-1; size: -; DNA: TGTGCCAGCAGCGGCGAGGGTGCGGGCCCCTACAATGAGCAGTTCTTC; CDR3: CASSGEGAGPYNEQFF
V: TRBV28; D: -; J: TRBJ1-2; size: -; DNA: TGTGCCAGCAGTTTCAGGCAGCCTCGGGAGTATGGCTACACCTTC; CDR3: CASSFRQPREYGYTF
V: TRBV7-9; D: TRBD1; J: TRBJ2-7; size: -; DNA: TGTGCCAGCAGCGCTAAACCGGGACAGGGAGACTCCTACGAGCAGTACTTC; CDR3: CASSAKPGQGDSYEQYF
V: TRBV27; D: TRBD2; J: TRBJ2-1; size: -; DNA: TGTGCCAGCAGGGGACTACTCTACAATGAGCAGTTCTTC; CDR3: CASRGLLYNEQFF
V: TRBV4-1; D: -; J: TRBJ2-5; size: once; DNA: TGCGCCAGCAGCCAAGGGCCGGGAAGGAGAGAGACCCAGTACTTC; CDR3: CASSQGPGRRETQYF
V: TRBV7-2; D: -; J: TRBJ2-5; size: -; DNA: TGTGCCAGCAGTTGGGATAGCGGACAAGAGACCCAGTACTTC; CDR3: CASSWDSGQETQYF
V: TRBV7-9; D: -; J: TRBJ1-2; size: -; DNA: TGTGCCAGCAGCTTAGCAATGCCCGGTAACTATGGCTACACCTTC; CDR3: CASSLAMPGNYGYTF
V: TRBV6-5; D: TRBD1; J: TRBJ2-7; size: -; DNA: TGTGCCAGCAGTTACTCGGACAGGGGGCCCTACGAGCAGTACTTC; CDR3: CASSYSDRGPYEQYF
V: TRBV7-2; D: -; J: TRBJ2-2; size: -; DNA: TGTGCCAGCAGGTACAGGGAGGGGGAGCTGTTTTTT; CDR3: CASRYREGELFF